Listed here are 17 T cell receptor beta chains from one sample, sequenced in a study of blood T cell repertoires in COVID-19 (dated by TCRdb to about 2020). To prepare the library, the immunoSEQ multiplex PCR assay was applied. TCRdb's version of the immuneACCESS table is confined to in-frame rearrangements and falls short of the full clone set. An unresolved V gene accounts for under half of the shortfall where checked; the remainder is of unknown origin. Within this sample are roughly 60,000 clones, with 80% to 95% of them counted one time only. Around 4.3% of the sample belongs to the ten largest clones. The sequencing sample was made of peripheral blood. These receptor sequences come from a middle-aged man with active COVID-19.

The chain carries TRBV4-1 and TRBJ2-2, with D possibly TRBD2 on 5 matching bases. There are 13 residues in the CDR3. With 4 bases removed from V and 8 bases from J, the gap between germline ends came to 11 bases. Per the germline V gene, CDR1 is MGHRA and CDR2 is YSYEKL. CDR3 nucleotide sequence: TGCGCCAGCAGCCCCTATTCGGGGGGGGAGCTGTTTTTT. This translates into CASSPYSGGELFF.

The rearrangement joins TRBV7-3 to TRBJ2-7; D may be TRBD2 (5 bases). The CDR3 runs to 14 residues. V lost 5 bases and J 6 bases, leaving 17 bases between the germline ends. CDR1 SGHTA and CDR2 FQGTGA come from the germline V gene. The CDR3 region has the DNA TGTGCCAGCAGCCCCTCGGGCTTGGGGAGCGAGCAGTACTTC. Its protein product is CASSPSGLGSEQYF. Full variable domain (remainder filled in from reference TRBV7-3 and TRBJ2-7): GAGVSQTPSNKVTEKGKYVELRCDPISGHTALYWYRQSLGQGPEFLIYFQGTGAADDSGLPNDRFFAVRPEGSVSTLKIQRTERGDSAVYLCASSPSGLGSEQYFGPGTRLTVT.

The chain combines TRBV2 with TRBJ1-4, with TRBD1 identical over 7 bases. V was clipped by 6 bases and J by 7 bases; unmatched bases: 2. This CDR3 is built from 12 residues. Per germline, CDR1 SNHLY and CDR2 FYNNEI. CDR3 sequence (DNA): TGTGCCAGCAGGGGGGACAGTGAAAAACTGTTTTTT. It encodes CASRGDSEKLFF.

The chain couples TRBV9 to TRBJ2-2; no clear D. Trimming shortened V by 2 bases and J by 4 bases, and 15 bases separated the two germline ends. The CDR3 is made up of 16 amino acids. Looked up from germline, CDR1 is SGDLS and CDR2 is YYNGEE. The CDR3 nucleotides read TGTGCCAGCAGCGTGAGCCAGACATTTGGCACCGGGGAGCTGTTTTTT. Translating gives CASSVSQTFGTGELFF.

This chain links TRBV19 with TRBJ1-5; the D gene is possibly TRBD1 (5 bases). CDR3 size: 14 residues. V dropped 2 bases and J dropped 5 bases, with 10 bases sitting between them. CDR1 is LNHDA, CDR2 SQIVND, per germline (reference sequence). In DNA form, the CDR3 reads TGTGCCAGTAGTATAATGGTAGGGGATCAGCCCCAGCATTTT. Translating gives CASSIMVGDQPQHF.

This chain connects TRBV9 to TRBJ1-1; D gene ambiguous. Germline V gene data show CDR1 as SGDLS and CDR2 as YYNGEE. The germline V and J ends were trimmed by 3 bases and 4 bases, with 10 bases remaining between them. The CDR3 spans 13 residues. CDR3 in DNA: TGTGCCAGCAGCGGACCGACTTTCACTGAAGCTTTCTTT. It translates to CASSGPTFTEAFF.

V and J are TRBV5-1 and TRBJ2-6, with 9 bases lining up with TRBD1. J was trimmed by 4 bases and V by 5 bases; bases with no gene match: 10. CDR1 is SGHRS, CDR2 YFSETQ, per germline. The CDR3 spans 17 residues. The CDR3 protein is CASRSGQGTYGANVLTF. In DNA, the CDR3 is TGCGCCAGCAGGTCGGGACAGGGAACCTACGGGGCCAACGTCCTGACTTTC.

The chain's CDR3 is CASSTPPGAGGLGEQFF. The CDR3 nucleotides read TGTGCCAGCAGTACCCCCCCTGGAGCGGGGGGGCTCGGTGAGCAGTTCTTC. This sequence joins TRBV6-2 or TRBV6-3 and TRBJ2-1; the match to TRBD2 covers 10 bases. Germline V lookup: CDR1 MNHEY, CDR2 SVGEGT. The CDR3 covers 17 residues. Unmatched junction bases numbered 16, after V lost 5 bases and J lost 9 bases.

CDR3 protein: CASRTSGGLSETQYF. The CDR3 coding sequence is TGTGCCAGTCGGACTAGCGGGGGCTTAAGCGAGACCCAGTACTTC. V gene TRBV19 combines with J gene TRBJ2-5, with TRBD2 matching 13 bases. The CDR3 totals 15 residues. The V segment lost 8 bases and the J segment 5 bases; nucleotides outside the gene matches: 8. In germline, CDR1 is LNHDA, CDR2 SQIVND (reference sequence). Supplemented by reference TRBV19 and TRBJ2-5, the full variable domain reads DGGITQSPKYLFRKEGQNVTLSCEQNLNHDAMYWYRQDPGQGLRLIYYSQIVNDFQKGDIAEGYSVSREKKESFPLTVTSAQKNPTAFYLCASRTSGGLSETQYFGPGTRLLVL.

The genes are TRBV5-4 and TRBJ2-5; 15 bases line up with TRBD2. Germline trimming cut 4 bases from V and 2 bases from J; bases unmatched to any gene: 6. The CDR3 extends over 17 amino acids. In germline, CDR1 is SGHNT, CDR2 YYREEE (reference sequence). The CDR3 reads CASSLDGLAGGQETQYF. The CDR3 DNA reads as TGTGCCAGCAGCCTAGATGGACTAGCGGGGGGGCAAGAGACCCAGTACTTC.

The chain has TRBV5-6 and TRBJ2-5; 10 bases line up with TRBD1. Per the germline V gene, CDR1 is SGHDT and CDR2 is YYEEEE. Losses at the gene ends were 4 bases for V and 5 bases for J; bases not matched to a gene: 11. CDR3 length: 16 amino acids. CDR3 sequence: CASSQTSTGGGETQYF. Here the CDR3 DNA reads TGTGCCAGCAGCCAGACCTCGACAGGGGGCGGGGAGACCCAGTACTTC.

This clone was detected once. V gene TRBV5-1 combines with J gene TRBJ2-3; a weak D match, TRBD2 (6 bases). The V end lost 0 bases, the J end lost 2 bases, and 10 bases lay between the germline ends. The CDR3 extends over 15 amino acids. Germline V lookup: CDR1 SGHRS, CDR2 YFSETQ. CDR3 bases: TGCGCCAGCAGCTTGGCCGGGCGGGACACAGATACGCAGTATTTT. The encoded protein is CASSLAGRDTDTQYF.

The rearrangement uses TRBV6-6 and TRBJ2-4; 11 bases fit TRBD2. Germline CDR1 reads MNHNY; CDR2 reads SVGAGI (reference sequence). The V segment lost 5 bases and the J segment 3 bases; nucleotides outside the gene matches: 6. CDR3 length: 16 amino acids. The CDR3 nucleotides are TGTGCCAGCAGTATCCATAGCGGGGGGGACAAAAACATTCAGTACTTC. Translated: CASSIHSGGDKNIQYF.

J is TRBJ1-5 and V is TRBV19; 10 bases align to TRBD1. The V segment lost 5 bases and the J segment 7 bases; nucleotides outside the gene matches: 14. The CDR3 totals 17 residues. Germline-derived CDR1 and CDR2 are LNHDA and SQIVND (reference sequence). CDR3 in amino acids: CASSRGTGTGVYQPQHF. In DNA form, the CDR3 reads TGTGCCAGTAGTCGCGGAACCGGGACAGGGGTTTACCAGCCCCAGCATTTT.

The J gene is TRBJ2-1, the V gene TRBV6-5, with TRBD1 identical over 9 bases. The CDR3 spans 12 residues. The trim removed 6 bases at V and 10 bases at J, leaving 4 bases unmatched. From germline, CDR1 is MNHEY and CDR2 SVGAGI. The CDR3 loop reads CASRRTGDEQFF. The CDR3 DNA is TGTGCCAGCAGGAGGACAGGGGACGAGCAGTTCTTC.

This clone has only one observation. Written as DNA, the CDR3 is TGTGCCAGCAGCGTAGCGGGGGGGAACACAGATACGCAGTATTTT. Its translation: CASSVAGGNTDTQYF. The chain links TRBV6-2 or TRBV6-3 to TRBJ2-3; 11 nucleotides agree with TRBD2. The V gene's germline CDR1 is MNHEY and CDR2 SVGEGT. V shed 6 bases, J shed 2 bases, and the junction held 4 bases outside the gene matches. This CDR3 has 15 amino acids.

This chain links TRBV2 with TRBJ1-1, with 10 bases identical to TRBD1. The ends lost 5 bases at V and 3 bases at J; junction bases unmatched: 3. CDR3 length equals 14 residues. Germline V gene sequence: CDR1 SNHLY, CDR2 FYNNEI. The CDR3 here is CASSRTGGDTEAFF. CDR3 sequence (DNA): TGTGCCAGCAGTAGGACAGGGGGAGACACTGAAGCTTTCTTT.